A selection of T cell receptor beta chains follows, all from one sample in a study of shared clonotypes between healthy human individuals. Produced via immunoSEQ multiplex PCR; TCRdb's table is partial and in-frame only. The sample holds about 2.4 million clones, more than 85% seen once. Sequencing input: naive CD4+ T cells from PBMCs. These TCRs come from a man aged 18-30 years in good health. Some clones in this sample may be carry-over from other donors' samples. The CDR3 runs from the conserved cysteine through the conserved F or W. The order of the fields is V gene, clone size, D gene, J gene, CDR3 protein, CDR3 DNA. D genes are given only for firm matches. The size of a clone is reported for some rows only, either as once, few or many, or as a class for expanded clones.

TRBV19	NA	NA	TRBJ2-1	CASSSLYNEQFF	TGTGCCAGTAGTAGTCTCTACAATGAGCAGTTCTTC
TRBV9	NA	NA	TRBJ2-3	CASSVGPRGTDTQYF	TGTGCCAGCAGCGTAGGCCCCAGGGGAACAGATACGCAGTATTTT
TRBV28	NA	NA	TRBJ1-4	CASSLGRINEKLFF	TGTGCCAGCAGTTTGGGTCGGATTAATGAAAAACTGTTTTTT
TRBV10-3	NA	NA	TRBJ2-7	CAISERDYEQYF	TGTGCCATCAGTGAACGGGACTACGAGCAGTACTTC
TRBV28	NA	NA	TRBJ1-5	CASYRDSNQPQHF	TGTGCCAGCTACCGGGACAGCAATCAGCCCCAGCATTTT
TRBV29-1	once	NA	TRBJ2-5	CSVGGLQETQYF	TGCAGCGTTGGAGGACTCCAAGAGACCCAGTACTTC
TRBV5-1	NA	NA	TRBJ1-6	CASSLNGPYNSPLHF	TGCGCCAGCAGCTTAAACGGACCATATAATTCACCCCTCCACTTT
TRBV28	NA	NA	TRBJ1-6	CASSLGGQRRNSPLHF	TGTGCCAGCAGTTTGGGCGGTCAAAGGAGAAATTCACCCCTCCACTTT
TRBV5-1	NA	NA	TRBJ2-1	CASSRWLGLNEQFF	TGCGCCAGCAGTAGGTGGCTGGGGCTCAATGAGCAGTTCTTC
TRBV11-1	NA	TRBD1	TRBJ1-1	CASSSRTGRSTEAFF	TGTGCCAGCAGCTCCCGGACAGGGAGAAGCACTGAAGCTTTCTTT
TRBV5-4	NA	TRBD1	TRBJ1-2	CASRRPDRGRGYTF	TGTGCCAGCAGGCGACCGGACAGGGGGAGAGGCTACACCTTC
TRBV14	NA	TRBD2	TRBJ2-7	CASSQVGAGGSIYEQYF	TGTGCCAGCAGCCAAGTTGGAGCGGGAGGGAGTATCTACGAGCAGTACTTC
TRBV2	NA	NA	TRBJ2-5	CASSSRAGRGETQYF	TGTGCCAGCAGCAGCCGGGCCGGGAGAGGCGAGACCCAGTACTTC
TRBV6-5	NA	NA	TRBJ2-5	CASSRPPGDQYF	TGTGCCAGCAGCCGACCACCGGGGGACCAGTACTTC
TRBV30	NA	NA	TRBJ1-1	CAWSETGIGTEAFF	TGTGCCTGGAGTGAAACAGGGATTGGGACTGAAGCTTTCTTT
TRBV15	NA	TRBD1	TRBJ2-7	CATSRDRIRGRFYEQYF	TGTGCCACCAGCAGAGATCGAATCAGGGGGCGGTTCTACGAGCAGTACTTC
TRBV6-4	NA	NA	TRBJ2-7	CASSEGVGREQYF	TGTGCCAGCAGTGAAGGGGTCGGGCGCGAGCAGTACTTC
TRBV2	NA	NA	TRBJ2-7	CASSPQVEQYF	TGTGCCAGCAGTCCCCAGGTGGAGCAGTACTTC
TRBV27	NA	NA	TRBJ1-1	CASSTRTFMNTEAFF	TGTGCCAGCAGCACCCGGACCTTTATGAACACTGAAGCTTTCTTT
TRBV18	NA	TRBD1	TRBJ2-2	CASSPLDRDRALNTGELFF	TGTGCCAGCTCACCGCTTGACCGGGACAGGGCTCTGAACACCGGGGAGCTGTTTTTT
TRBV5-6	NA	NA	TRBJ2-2	CASSLLRAGELFF	TGTGCCAGCAGCTTGTTACGCGCCGGGGAGCTGTTTTTT
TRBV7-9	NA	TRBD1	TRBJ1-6	CASSPGQGTNSPLHF	TGTGCCAGCAGCCCCGGACAGGGGACTAATTCACCCCTCCACTTT
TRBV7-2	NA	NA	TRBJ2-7	CASSLGGSIPIYEQYF	TGTGCCAGCAGCTTAGGGGGGAGTATCCCCATCTACGAGCAGTACTTC
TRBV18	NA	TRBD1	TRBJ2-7	CASSPTGGPSNEQYF	TGTGCCAGCTCACCAACAGGGGGCCCCTCTAACGAGCAGTACTTC
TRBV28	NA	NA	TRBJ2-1	CASATGLGDEQFF	TGTGCCAGCGCCACCGGTTTGGGTGATGAGCAGTTCTTC
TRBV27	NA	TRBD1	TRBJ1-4	CASSLYPVTGEALFF	TGTGCCAGCAGTCTTTACCCGGTGACAGGGGAAGCACTGTTTTTT
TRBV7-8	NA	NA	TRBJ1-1	CASSLLVGTGEAFF	TGTGCCAGCAGCTTATTAGTAGGGACGGGAGAAGCTTTCTTT